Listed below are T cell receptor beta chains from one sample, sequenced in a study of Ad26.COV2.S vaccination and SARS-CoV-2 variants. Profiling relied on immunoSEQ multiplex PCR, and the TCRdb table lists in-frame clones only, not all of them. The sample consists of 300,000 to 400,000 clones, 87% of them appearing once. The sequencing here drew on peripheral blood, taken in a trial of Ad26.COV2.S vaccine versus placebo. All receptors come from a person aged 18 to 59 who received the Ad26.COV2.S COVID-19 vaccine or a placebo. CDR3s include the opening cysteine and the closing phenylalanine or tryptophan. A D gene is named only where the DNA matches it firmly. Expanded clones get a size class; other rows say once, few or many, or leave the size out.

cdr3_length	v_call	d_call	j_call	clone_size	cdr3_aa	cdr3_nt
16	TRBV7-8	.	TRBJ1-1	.	CASSPTTGHPNTEAFF	TGTGCCAGCAGCCCAACAACGGGACATCCGAACACTGAAGCTTTCTTT
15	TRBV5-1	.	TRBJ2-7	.	CASSFSTGSSYEQYF	TGCGCCAGCAGCTTCAGTACGGGAAGCTCCTACGAGCAGTACTTC
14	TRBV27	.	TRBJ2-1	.	CASSFYRFGDEQFF	TGTGCCAGCAGTTTCTACAGATTCGGAGATGAGCAGTTCTTC
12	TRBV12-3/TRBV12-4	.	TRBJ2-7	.	CASGRSSYEQYF	TGTGCCAGTGGCCGCAGCTCCTACGAGCAGTACTTC
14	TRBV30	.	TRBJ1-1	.	CAWSLGAGGTEAFF	TGTGCCTGGAGCCTCGGGGCGGGCGGCACTGAAGCTTTCTTT
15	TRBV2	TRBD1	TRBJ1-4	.	CASSATRTGDEKLFF	TGTGCCAGCAGCGCCACGAGGACAGGGGATGAAAAACTGTTTTTT
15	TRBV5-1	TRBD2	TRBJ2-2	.	CASSRGRVNTGELFF	TGCGCCAGCAGCCGGGGGAGGGTGAACACCGGGGAGCTGTTTTTT
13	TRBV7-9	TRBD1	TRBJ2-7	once	CASAGTGAYEQYF	TGTGCCAGCGCCGGGACAGGGGCCTACGAGCAGTACTTC
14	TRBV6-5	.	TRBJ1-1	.	CASSLRRENTEAFF	TGTGCCAGCAGCCTTAGACGGGAGAACACTGAAGCTTTCTTT
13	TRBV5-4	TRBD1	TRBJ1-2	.	CASSTGTHYGYTF	TGTGCCAGCTCGACAGGGACTCACTATGGCTACACCTTC
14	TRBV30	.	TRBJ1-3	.	CAWMVRGTGNTIYF	TGTGCCTGGATGGTCAGGGGCACTGGAAACACCATATATTTT
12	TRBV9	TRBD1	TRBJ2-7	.	CASSGGTGEQYF	TGTGCCAGCAGCGGGGGGACAGGCGAGCAGTACTTC
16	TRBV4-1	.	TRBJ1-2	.	CASRQGLLLGRGGYTF	TGCGCCAGCAGGCAAGGGCTATTATTAGGTCGTGGCGGCTACACCTTC